Many counts were recorded for the clone carrying this T cell receptor (beta chain). Its antigen is unknown. The entry originates in a study of T-cell reconstitution after alpha-beta-depleted transplantation in children. Study-wide points: T-cell numbers and diversity one year post-transplant derived largely from freshly generated T cells. Some patients showed high day-60 TCRbeta diversity, which derived from surviving recipient T cells and thymic progenitors. Alpha-beta T cells about two months after transplant reportedly derived from several hundred expanded graft clones.

Trimming pared 6 bases from V and 4 bases from J, leaving 12 bases between. This CDR3 region has 14 residues. The TCRbeta library was prepared with unique molecular identifiers. One entry per CDR3 protein, called by TCRdb with MiXCR from the PCR reads. The sample gives 200,000 or so distinct CDR3 sequences, around 7% of which show up once; roughly 6% is in the top ten. The sequencing here drew on PBMCs, taken before TCRalphabeta/CD19-depleted stem cell transplant. This TCR came from a boy aged 2 to 10 with acute lymphoblastic leukemia, due to receive a stem cell transplant. The chain joins TRBV12-3 or TRBV12-4 to TRBJ2-2, with D unclear. The CDR3 nucleotides read TGTGCCAGCAGCGAGACATCGGGCACCGGGGAGCTGTTTTTT. Its translation: CASSETSGTGELFF.